This T cell receptor (beta chain) comes out of a study of shared clonotypes between healthy human individuals. Regarding the study as a whole: A reduction in generation probabilities was seen for non-shared clonotypes relative to those shared by all four donors. Memory subsets generally showed lower estimated richness than naive subsets.

The split of CD4+ cells yielded CD45RA+ naive and CD45RA-negative memory subsets. On this clone: Its antigen is unknown.

For each subset, genomic DNA was distributed in equal portions over several immunoSEQ plates. Data came from immunoSEQ multiplex PCR; TCRdb stores just in-frame clones and leaves some out. The data contain over a million clones, around three quarters of them seen just once; the ten biggest clones take up 0.5% to 0.6%. Sequenced material: memory CD4+ T cells from PBMCs. The subset was: CD45RA-negative fraction. The TCR sequence derives from a man between 18 and 29 years old in good health. Some clones in this sample may be carry-over from other donors' samples.

The DNA for the CDR3 is TGTGCCAGCAGTACCACAGGGGGAAACACCATATATTTT. Translating gives CASSTTGGNTIYF. V and J are TRBV6-5 and TRBJ1-3; TRBD1 is a possible D gene (6 bases). The CDR3 extends over 13 amino acids. Trimming cost V 5 bases and J 4 bases, with 9 bases left between them. Per germline, CDR1 MNHEY and CDR2 SVGAGI.